This T cell receptor (beta chain) came from a study of T cells in localized non-small cell lung cancer. General study results and limits: Peak T cell clonality was found in uninvolved adjacent lung, exceeding tumor. In adjacent lung appeared a median roughly 56 of the top 100 tumor clones.

The repertoire was sequenced with immunoSEQ multiplex PCR; TCRdb's copy has only in-frame clones and lacks some. The sample contains approximately 43,000 clones, approximately 90% of which appear only once. Concerning this clone itself: As yet, its antigen is unknown.

Germline trimming cut 3 bases from V and 11 bases from J; bases unmatched to any gene: 17. CDR3 length equals 17 residues. Germline-derived CDR1 and CDR2 are LNHNV and YYDKDF (reference sequence). The sample was peripheral blood, taken before any cancer treatment. The sequence was collected from a woman between 18 and 50 years old with stage III lung adenocarcinoma. This chain joins TRBV15 and TRBJ1-5; 9 bases map to TRBD1. CDR3 residues: CATSRDYIGQGQVAQHF. In DNA, the CDR3 is TGTGCCACCAGCAGGGATTACATTGGACAGGGGCAAGTGGCCCAGCATTTT.